This paragraph covers one TCR beta chain sequence. Its antigen is still unknown. The data derive from a study of T cell responses to AZD1222 COVID-19 vaccine. Whole-study findings and limits: Females outnumbered males among donors, who were mostly white British; clonal diversity was possibly underestimated. Recipients of two AZD1222 doses showed rising Spike-specific TCR breadth and depth. Baseline serostatus was positive in only a handful of AZD1222 recipients.

Libraries were prepared by immunoSEQ multiplex PCR; TCRdb keeps only in-frame clonotypes and omits some of them. The data contain over 150,000 clones, 88% of them seen just once; the ten biggest clones take up roughly 5.5%. The trim removed 5 bases at V and 6 bases at J, leaving 3 bases unmatched. The CDR3 sequence is 14 residues long. Germline CDR1 MNHEY, CDR2 SMNVEV (reference sequence). The material was peripheral blood, obtained on day 0 of AZD1222 vaccination. The sequence came from an adult in good health. The gene calls are TRBV27 and TRBJ1-5; 11 nucleotides match TRBD1. The CDR3 loop is CASSHGTGGQPQHF. The CDR3 nucleotides read TGTGCCAGCAGTCACGGGACAGGGGGTCAGCCCCAGCATTTT.